The 27 T cell receptor beta chains below come from one sample, sequenced in a study of CD8 T cells in Susac syndrome. After extraction with the RNeasy kit, about 0.45 to 1 ug of the RNA was reverse transcribed using random hexamers. A single record per CDR3 protein comes from TCRdb applying MiXCR to the immunoSEQ multiplex PCR reads. The data contain about 84,000 distinct CDR3 sequences, approximately 96% of them singletons. Sequencing was carried out using CD8+ T cells from PBMCs. Every receptor here comes from a human donor with Susac syndrome.

This chain uses TRBV30 with TRBJ1-2; D call uncertain. Trimming left V 3 bases short and J 2 bases short, with 7 bases between. This CDR3 region has 12 residues. Looked up from germline, CDR1 is GTSNPN and CDR2 is SVGIG (reference sequence). In DNA, the CDR3 is TGTGCCTGGAGGGCCGACAACTATGGCTACACCTTC. This sequence encodes CAWRADNYGYTF.

V gene TRBV29-1 combines with J gene TRBJ2-5; a possible D gene is TRBD1 (6 bases). In germline, CDR1 is SQVTM, CDR2 ANQGSEA. This CDR3 spans 11 amino acids. V lost 3 bases and J lost 12, with 14 bases in between. The CDR3: CSVDLQGLKYF. The CDR3 nucleotides are TGCAGCGTTGATCTCCAGGGGTTGAAGTACTTC. The variable domain in full, with the rest retrieved from reference TRBV29-1 and TRBJ2-5, is SAVISQKPSRDICQRGTSLTIQCQVDSQVTMMFWYRQQPGQSLTLIATANQGSEATYESGFVIDKFPISRPNLTFSTLTVSNMSPEDSSIYLCSVDLQGLKYFGPGTRLLVL.

V is TRBV3-1 and J is TRBJ2-2; a possible D gene is TRBD1 (5 bases). Trimming shortened V by 0 bases and J by 6 bases, and 5 bases separated the two germline ends. The CDR3 totals 13 residues. CDR1 is LGHDT, CDR2 YNNKEL, per germline (reference sequence). In DNA, the CDR3 is TGTGCCAGCAGCCAAGACAGGGCCGGGGAGCTGTTTTTT. This gives the protein CASSQDRAGELFF.

This clonotype has a handful of counts. The chain carries TRBV11-2 and TRBJ2-1; D may be TRBD1 (6 bases). Germline-derived CDR1 and CDR2 are SGHAT and FQNNGV. V was clipped by 3 bases and J by 15 bases, with 15 bases between them. This CDR3 contains 12 residues. The CDR3 protein is CASSFSHDRLFF. The DNA for the CDR3 is TGTGCCAGCAGCTTTTCCCACGACAGGTTGTTCTTC. The variable domain in full, with the rest retrieved from reference TRBV11-2 and TRBJ2-1, is EAGVAQSPRYKIIEKRQSVAFWCNPISGHATLYWYQQILGQGPKLLIQFQNNGVVDDSQLPKDRFSAERLKGVDSTLKIQPAKLEDSAVYLCASSFSHDRLFFGPGTRLTVL.

The chain uses TRBV5-4 and TRBJ1-1, with D hard to call. In germline, CDR1 is SGHNT, CDR2 YYREEE (reference sequence). V lost 2 bases and J lost 1, with 9 bases in between. The CDR3 has 14 residues. CDR3 coding DNA: TGTGCCAGCAGCTTAGATAGACGGAACACTGAAGCTTTCTTT. Protein product: CASSLDRRNTEAFF. Full variable domain (remainder filled in from reference TRBV5-4 and TRBJ1-1): ETGVTQSPTHLIKTRGQQVTLRCSSQSGHNTVSWYQQALGQGPQFIFQYYREEENGRGNFPPRFSGLQFPNYSSELNVNALELDDSALYLCASSLDRRNTEAFFGQGTRLTVV.

The chain couples TRBV5-6 to TRBJ2-4; D might be TRBD2 (5 bases). CDR1 is SGHDT and CDR2 is YYEEEE in the germline V gene. V was pared by 2 bases and J by 3 bases, with 15 bases between. This CDR3 has 16 amino acids. The CDR3 sequence is CASSFDGERRKNIQYF. The CDR3 bases are TGTGCCAGCAGCTTTGACGGCGAGCGGCGCAAAAACATTCAGTACTTC. Variable domain in full (rest from reference TRBV5-6 and TRBJ2-4): DAGVTQSPTHLIKTRGQQVTLRCSPKSGHDTVSWYQQALGQGPQFIFQYYEEEERQRGNFPDRFSGHQFPNYSSELNVNALLLGDSALYLCASSFDGERRKNIQYFGAGTRLSVL.

V and J are TRBV7-9 and TRBJ1-1; no definite D call. The CDR3 length is 17 residues. The V and J ends lost 3 bases and 0 bases respectively, with 17 bases between them. Germline V gene sequence: CDR1 SEHNR, CDR2 FQNEAQ (reference sequence). DNA for the CDR3: TGTGCCAGCAGCTTGTTTTCGGCCCTGCTTATGAACACTGAAGCTTTCTTT. Its protein product is CASSLFSALLMNTEAFF.

Only one count was recorded for this clonotype. The chain carries TRBV20-1 and TRBJ2-7; a weak D match, TRBD1 (6 bases). Trimming removed 5 bases at V and 0 bases at J, with 17 bases between. CDR1 is DFQATT, CDR2 SNEGSKA, per germline (reference sequence). This CDR3 region has 15 residues. The CDR3 protein is CSARRTGTDSYEQYF. CDR3 bases: TGCAGTGCTCGAAGAACAGGGACGGACTCCTACGAGCAGTACTTC.

The chain is built from TRBV12-3 or TRBV12-4 and TRBJ2-5; D unclear. The ends were cut back, 4 bases at V and 7 bases at J, with 10 bases in the middle. This CDR3 is 12 amino acids long. Written as DNA, the CDR3 is TGTGCCAGCAGTTCCGTTCTGGTGACCCAGTACTTC. Translated, it gives CASSSVLVTQYF.

With respect to this clonotype: Since a much larger clone is just one base distant, this may be a read error. The chain employs TRBV29-1 and TRBJ1-4; TRBD1 aligns across 8 bases. This CDR3 region has 14 residues. CDR1 SQVTM and CDR2 ANQGSEA come from the germline V gene. CDR3 in amino acids: CSVGTGGTNETLFF. The CDR3 nucleotides are TGCAGCGTCGGAACAGGGGGAACTAATGAAACACTGTTTTTT.

This chain connects TRBV4-1 to TRBJ1-3; D gene unclear. The CDR3 contains 14 residues. Deletions cut 1 base from V and 6 bases from J, with 10 bases between. Germline lookup yields CDR1 MGHRA and CDR2 YSYEKL. CDR3: CASSQAGLSNTIYF. The CDR3 DNA reads TGCGCCAGCAGCCAAGCGGGTTTGTCAAACACCATATATTTT.

J is TRBJ2-1 and V is TRBV20-1; TRBD2 matches at 9 bases. Germline loops: CDR1 DFQATT, CDR2 SNEGSKA (reference sequence). The CDR3 totals 15 residues. The V segment lost 5 bases and the J segment 4 bases; nucleotides outside the gene matches: 9. This CDR3 is CSAECSGSWYNEQFF. In nucleotides, the CDR3 is TGCAGTGCTGAATGTAGCGGGAGTTGGTACAATGAGCAGTTCTTC.

In this sample, this clonotype turned up a few times. This sequence joins TRBV5-6 and TRBJ2-1, with 8 bases aligning to TRBD1. Germline CDR1 is SGHDT and CDR2 is YYEEEE. The CDR3 is 15 amino acids. The V gene end was trimmed by 0 bases and the J gene end by 8 bases; junction bases not matched to a gene: 7. The CDR3 protein is CASSLVWTGSHEQFF. The CDR3 coding sequence is TGTGCCAGCAGCTTGGTGTGGACAGGGTCGCATGAGCAGTTCTTC.

The chain employs TRBV29-1 and TRBJ2-4, with D perhaps TRBD1 or TRBD2 (5 bases each). Deletions cut 1 base from V and 2 bases from J, with 6 bases between. The CDR3 contains 13 residues. Germline V gene data show CDR1 as SQVTM and CDR2 as ANQGSEA. Here the CDR3 reads CSVEGGTKNIQYF. CDR3 in DNA: TGCAGCGTTGAAGGGGGGACCAAAAACATTCAGTACTTC.

The V gene is TRBV23-1, the J gene TRBJ2-7; tentative D call: TRBD1 (5 bases). TRBV23-1 is assigned to the ORF class and has an uncertain function. CDR3 length equals 14 residues. Trimming removed 1 base at V and 2 bases at J, with 9 bases between. The chain's CDR3 is CASSQFSRAYEQYF. CDR3 bases: TGCGCCAGCAGTCAATTTTCCAGGGCCTACGAGCAGTACTTC.

The rearrangement uses TRBV25-1 and TRBJ2-1, with 9 bases lining up with TRBD1. CDR3 length: 16 amino acids. The germline gives CDR1 MGHDK, CDR2 SYGVNS. With V trimmed by 3 bases and J by 6 bases, 9 bases remained unmatched. This CDR3 is CASSERDRDWGNEQFF. The CDR3 coding sequence is TGTGCCAGCAGTGAGCGGGACAGGGACTGGGGCAATGAGCAGTTCTTC.

V usage is TRBV3-1 and J usage is TRBJ2-1; 13 bases fit TRBD2. This CDR3 region has 16 residues. Germline-derived CDR1 and CDR2 are LGHDT and YNNKEL (reference sequence). V gave up 2 bases and J gave up 9 bases; unmatched junction bases: 7. CDR3 residues: CASSQPGTSGKGEQFF. The CDR3 DNA follows: TGTGCCAGCAGCCAACCGGGGACTAGCGGGAAGGGTGAGCAGTTCTTC.

This sequence joins TRBV7-9 and TRBJ2-7; D possibly uses TRBD1 or TRBD2 (6 bases each). Looked up from germline, CDR1 is SEHNR and CDR2 is FQNEAQ (reference sequence). This CDR3 region has 15 residues. V lost 6 bases and J lost 5, with 20 bases in between. The chain's CDR3 is CASSHPWGAVDEQYF. Here the CDR3 DNA reads TGTGCCAGCAGTCACCCATGGGGGGCCGTCGACGAGCAGTACTTC.

J is TRBJ1-1 and V is TRBV12-3 or TRBV12-4, with D tentatively TRBD1 (5 bases). The CDR3 sequence is 12 residues long. Trimming left V 8 bases short and J 5 bases short, with 12 bases between. As DNA, the CDR3 is TGTGCCAGCGGATGGGGGAAAACTGAAGCTTTCTTT. Protein product: CASGWGKTEAFF.

CDR3: CASSPPGFTYGYTF. The CDR3 DNA sequence: TGTGCCAGCTCACCGCCAGGTTTCACCTATGGCTACACCTTC. This chain joins TRBV18 and TRBJ1-2; D call uncertain. Germline lookup yields CDR1 KGHSH and CDR2 LQKENI. The CDR3 has 14 residues. Trimming removed 3 bases at V and 4 bases at J, with 12 bases between.

The chain links TRBV12-5 to TRBJ1-2, with D unclear. Germline lookup yields CDR1 LGHNT and CDR2 FRNRAP. This CDR3 has 15 residues. The V and J ends lost 3 bases and 4 bases respectively, with 15 bases between them. The CDR3 spells CASGLPFVAFYGYTF. The CDR3 DNA is TGTGCTAGTGGTTTACCTTTTGTTGCCTTCTATGGCTACACCTTC.

This sequence joins TRBV20-1 and TRBJ2-1, with a tentative D call TRBD2 (5 bases). CDR1 and CDR2 (germline): DFQATT, SNEGSKA (reference sequence). The ends were cut back, 3 bases at V and 4 bases at J, with 7 bases in the middle. The CDR3 has 12 residues. The CDR3, as DNA: TGCAGTGCTAGTGGGAGTTACAATGAGCAGTTCTTC. Protein product: CSASGSYNEQFF.

V usage is TRBV27 and J usage is TRBJ2-7, with D perhaps matching TRBD1 or TRBD2 (5 bases each). CDR1 and CDR2 from the germline V gene are MNHEY and SMNVEV (reference sequence). The V gene lost 6 bases and the J gene lost 0 bases, with 6 bases spanning the gap. The CDR3 runs to 12 residues. This CDR3 reads CASRGVSYEQYF. CDR3 DNA: TGTGCCAGCAGGGGGGTCTCCTACGAGCAGTACTTC.

The chain has TRBV2 and TRBJ1-1; TRBD1 agrees at 9 bases. J gave up 6 bases and V 2 bases, and 13 bases lay outside the gene matches. Germline V gives CDR1 SNHLY, CDR2 FYNNEI. The CDR3 spans 17 residues. CDR3 sequence reads: CASSEFYAGQGFAEAFF. The CDR3 DNA sequence: TGTGCCAGCAGTGAATTTTATGCGGGACAGGGTTTCGCTGAAGCTTTCTTT.

The V and J genes are TRBV29-1 and TRBJ2-1, with TRBD1 matching 12 bases. The length of the CDR3 is 19 residues. With 1 base clipped from V and 5 bases from J, the junction kept 15 bases outside the gene matches. The germline V gene has CDR1 SQVTM and CDR2 ANQGSEA. The CDR3 loop is CSVEGWDRGRSTSHNEQFF. CDR3 coding DNA: TGCAGCGTTGAAGGCTGGGACAGGGGGCGCAGTACGAGCCACAATGAGCAGTTCTTC.

The DNA for the CDR3 is TGTGCCAGCGGATTAGCGGGGGGGCAGGATGAGCAGTTCTTC. Translating it yields CASGLAGGQDEQFF. The chain recombines TRBV9 with TRBJ2-1, with 11 bases matching TRBD2. V lost 7 bases and J lost 8; bases outside the gene matches: 8. The CDR3 sequence is 14 residues long. Germline values: CDR1 SGDLS, CDR2 YYNGEE.

This clonotype appeared once. This chain joins TRBV5-1 and TRBJ2-2; TRBD1 matches 8 bases. The CDR3 runs to 15 residues. The V gene end was trimmed by 2 bases and the J gene end by 6 bases; junction bases not matched to a gene: 6. Per the germline V gene, CDR1 is SGHRS and CDR2 is YFSETQ. The CDR3 nucleotides are TGCGCCAGCAGCTTCAGGGGGCGAGGCCCCGGGGAGCTGTTTTTT. Residues: CASSFRGRGPGELFF.